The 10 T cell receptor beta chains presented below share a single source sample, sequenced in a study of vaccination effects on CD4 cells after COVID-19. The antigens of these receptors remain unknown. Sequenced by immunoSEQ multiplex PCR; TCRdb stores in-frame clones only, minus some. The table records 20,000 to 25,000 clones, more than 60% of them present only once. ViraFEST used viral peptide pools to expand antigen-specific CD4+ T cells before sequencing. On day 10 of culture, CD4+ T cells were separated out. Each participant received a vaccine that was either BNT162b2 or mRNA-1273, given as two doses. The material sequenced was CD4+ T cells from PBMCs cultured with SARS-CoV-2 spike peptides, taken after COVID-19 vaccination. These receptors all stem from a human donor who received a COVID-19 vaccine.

CDR3 nucleotides: TGTGCCAGCAGTGAAGTTGCTAGAGAGCAGTTCTTC. Translation: CASSEVAREQFF. The chain uses TRBV25-1 and TRBJ2-1; D gene unclear. Germline V gene data show CDR1 as MGHDK and CDR2 as SYGVNS. The V gene lost 2 bases and the J gene lost 10 bases, with 9 bases spanning the gap. CDR3 length equals 12 residues.

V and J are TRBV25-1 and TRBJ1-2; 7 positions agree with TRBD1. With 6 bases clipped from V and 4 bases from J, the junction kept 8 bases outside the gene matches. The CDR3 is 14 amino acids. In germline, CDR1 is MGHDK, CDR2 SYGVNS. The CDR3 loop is CASSHRGTVYGYTF. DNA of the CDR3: TGTGCCAGCAGCCACCGTGGGACAGTCTATGGCTACACCTTC.

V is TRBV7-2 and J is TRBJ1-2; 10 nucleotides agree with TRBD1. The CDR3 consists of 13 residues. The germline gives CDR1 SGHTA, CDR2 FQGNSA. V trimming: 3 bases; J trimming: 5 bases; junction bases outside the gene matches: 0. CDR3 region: CASSLDRGYGYTF. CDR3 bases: TGTGCCAGCAGCTTGGACAGGGGGTATGGCTACACCTTC.

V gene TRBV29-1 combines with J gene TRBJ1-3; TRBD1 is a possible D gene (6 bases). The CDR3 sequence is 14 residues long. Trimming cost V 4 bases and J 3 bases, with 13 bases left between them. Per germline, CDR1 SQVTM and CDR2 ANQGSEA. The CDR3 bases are TGCAGCGTTGCTACAGGGTCAGTTGGAAACACCATATATTTT. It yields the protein CSVATGSVGNTIYF. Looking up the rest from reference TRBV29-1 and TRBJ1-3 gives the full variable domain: SAVISQKPSRDICQRGTSLTIQCQVDSQVTMMFWYRQQPGQSLTLIATANQGSEATYESGFVIDKFPISRPNLTFSTLTVSNMSPEDSSIYLCSVATGSVGNTIYFGEGSWLTVV.

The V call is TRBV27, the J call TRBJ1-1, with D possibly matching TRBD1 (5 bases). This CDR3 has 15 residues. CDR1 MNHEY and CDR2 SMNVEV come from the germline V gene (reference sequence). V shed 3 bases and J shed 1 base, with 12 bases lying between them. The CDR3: CASSFLSRGNTEAFF. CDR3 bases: TGTGCCAGCAGTTTTCTATCAAGGGGGAACACTGAAGCTTTCTTT.

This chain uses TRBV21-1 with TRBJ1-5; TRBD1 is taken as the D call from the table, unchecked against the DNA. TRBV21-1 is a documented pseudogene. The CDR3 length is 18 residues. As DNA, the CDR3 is TGTGCCAGCAGCATCCTACAGGGGCCCGAATATAGCAATCAGCCCCAGCATTTT. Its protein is CASSILQGPEYSNQPQHF.

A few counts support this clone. For the CDR3, the DNA is TGTGCCAGCAGCCAAGCTTCCTACGAGCAGTACTTC. Protein: CASSQASYEQYF. The genes are TRBV3-1 (or the pseudogene TRBV3-2) and TRBJ2-7; D is undetermined. Trimming took 1 base from V and 1 from J, leaving 2 bases between them. Germline loops: CDR1 LGHDT, CDR2 YNNKEL (reference sequence). The CDR3 extends over 12 amino acids.

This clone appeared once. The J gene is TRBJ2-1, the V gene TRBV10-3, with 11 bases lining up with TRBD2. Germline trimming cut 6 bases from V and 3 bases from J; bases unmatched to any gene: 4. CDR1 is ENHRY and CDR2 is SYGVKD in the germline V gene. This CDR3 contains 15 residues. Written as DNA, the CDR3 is TGTGCCATCAGGGATAGCGGGGGGGGCTACAATGAGCAGTTCTTC. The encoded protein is CAIRDSGGGYNEQFF.

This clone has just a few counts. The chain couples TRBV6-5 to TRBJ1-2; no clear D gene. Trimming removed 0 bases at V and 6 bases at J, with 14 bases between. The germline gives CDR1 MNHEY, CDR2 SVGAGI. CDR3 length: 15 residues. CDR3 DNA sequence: TGTGCCAGCAGTTACTCCCGGCCAGGACTGGATGGCTACACCTTC. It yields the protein CASSYSRPGLDGYTF.

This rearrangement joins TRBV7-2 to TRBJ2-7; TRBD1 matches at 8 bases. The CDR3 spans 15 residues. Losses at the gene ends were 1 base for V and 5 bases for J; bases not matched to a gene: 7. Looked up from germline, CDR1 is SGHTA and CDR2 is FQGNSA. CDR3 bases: TGTGCCAGCAGCTTAGGCGGGGCAGGGGGCCACGAGCAGTACTTC. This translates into CASSLGGAGGHEQYF. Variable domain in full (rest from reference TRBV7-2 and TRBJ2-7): GAGVSQSPSNKVTEKGKDVELRCDPISGHTALYWYRQSLGQGLEFLIYFQGNSAPDKSGLPSDRFSAERTGGSVSTLTIQRTQQEDSAVYLCASSLGGAGGHEQYFGPGTRLTVT.